The clone carrying this TCR beta chain appeared a single time. Authors' analysis steps: Cell counts per sample came from amplifying reference gene primers. Profiled with immunoSEQ multiplex PCR; TCRdb holds only in-frame clones, not every one. V and J calls and clone size are those listed in that table; D and trimming were worked out from the DNA. The table lists 130,000 or so clones, more than 75% of them singletons. The data belong to a study of blood T cell repertoires in COVID-19. Study as a whole: The United States, Italy and Spain supplied acute and convalescent COVID-19 samples. Sources were T cells, B-cell-depleted T cells, or PBMCs; the material itself was cDNA or gDNA.

The CDR3 is made up of 16 amino acids. Germline V CDR1 and CDR2: SGDLS, YYNGEE. V was clipped by 0 bases and J by 9 bases; unmatched bases: 11. Sample: peripheral blood. This sequence was found in a man in his 70s with active COVID-19. V gene TRBV9 combines with J gene TRBJ2-1; 8 bases line up with TRBD2. The chain's CDR3 is CASSVASGLGRGEQFF. The CDR3 coding sequence is TGTGCCAGCAGCGTAGCTTCGGGACTAGGAAGAGGTGAGCAGTTCTTC.